Listed here are 28 T cell receptor beta chains from one sample, sequenced in a study of T cells in Graves' hyperthyroidism and ophthalmopathy. Researchers took RNA transcripts and amplified the TCR beta CDR3 regions from them. Carried out on the TCR CDR3, a first-round RT-PCR used the HTBI primer set. TCRdb redid the calling of the multiplex PCR reads with MiXCR, one entry per CDR3 protein. Of approximately 600,000 distinct CDR3 sequences listed, less than 25% are singletons. The source material was blood. These receptors originate from a young man with Graves' ophthalmopathy.

The V call is TRBV2, the J call TRBJ1-5; TRBD1 matches 12 bases. The trim removed 7 bases at V and 3 bases at J, leaving 4 bases unmatched. CDR3 size: 15 residues. Germline V gives CDR1 SNHLY, CDR2 FYNNEI. CDR3 sequence: CASKGQGAVNQPQHF. CDR3 in DNA: TGTGCCAGCAAGGGACAGGGGGCAGTCAATCAGCCCCAGCATTTT.

The chain is built from TRBV2 and TRBJ2-5; D unresolved. Trimming left V 10 bases short and J 4 bases short, with 19 bases between. The CDR3 is 14 residues long. CDR1 is SNHLY and CDR2 is FYNNEI in the germline V gene. CDR3 nucleotide sequence: TGTGCCATACGATCCCCGACCCCTGTAGAGACCCAGTACTTC. This sequence encodes CAIRSPTPVETQYF.

The J gene is TRBJ2-2, the V gene TRBV2; 10 nucleotides match TRBD2. The germline V gene encodes CDR1 SNHLY and CDR2 FYNNEI. Trimming at V came to 6 bases and at J to 5 bases, leaving 15 bases not matched to a gene. The CDR3 is 18 residues long. CDR3 DNA sequence: TGTGCCAGCAGCGCCCTGGTATCAGCAGCGGGAGGGACCGGGGAGCTGTTTTTT. It encodes CASSALVSAAGGTGELFF.

There are a few counts of this clonotype. The V and J genes are TRBV7-2 and TRBJ2-6, with D perhaps matching TRBD1 (5 bases). The CDR3 loop spans 17 amino acids. V lost 5 bases and J 0 bases, leaving 14 bases between the germline ends. Germline V CDR1 and CDR2: SGHTA, FQGNSA. CDR3: CASSLLTDFSGANVLTF. The CDR3 nucleotides are TGTGCCAGCAGCCTCCTGACAGATTTCTCTGGGGCCAACGTCCTGACTTTC.

The chain recombines TRBV27 with TRBJ1-6; D gene uncertain. CDR3 length: 16 residues. Between the trimmed V and J ends, which lost 5 bases and 3 bases, there was a span of 14 bases. Germline values: CDR1 MNHEY, CDR2 SMNVEV (reference sequence). The CDR3 region is CASSHFPRSYNSPLHF. The CDR3 region has the DNA TGTGCCAGCAGTCACTTCCCTCGGAGCTATAATTCACCCCTCCACTTT.

The V call is TRBV28, the J call TRBJ2-1, with D perhaps TRBD1 or TRBD2 (5 bases each). Trimming stripped 6 bases from V and 8 bases from J, with 26 bases between. The CDR3 has 17 amino acids. Germline V CDR1 and CDR2: MDHEN, SYDVKM. The CDR3 sequence is CASSPLFSAGGLDEQFF. The CDR3 nucleotides read TGTGCCAGCAGCCCCCTCTTTTCGGCTGGGGGATTGGATGAGCAGTTCTTC. Using reference TRBV28 and TRBJ2-1 for the parts outside the CDR3, the full variable domain is DVKVTQSSRYLVKRTGEKVFLECVQDMDHENMFWYRQDPGLGLRLIYFSYDVKMKEKGDIPEGYSVSREKKERFSLILESASTNQTSMYLCASSPLFSAGGLDEQFFGPGTRLTVL.

The chain combines TRBV6-1 with TRBJ1-3; no clear D. The germline V gene encodes CDR1 MNHNS and CDR2 SASEGT. This CDR3 is built from 15 residues. V lost 2 bases and J lost 2, with 10 bases in between. For the CDR3, the DNA is TGTGCCAGCAGTGAATCCCCCGGAACTGGAAACACCATATATTTT. Protein: CASSESPGTGNTIYF.

The CDR3 loop reads CASSLGRPANEQYF. The CDR3 nucleotides read TGTGCCAGCAGTTTGGGGCGGCCCGCTAACGAGCAGTACTTC. The chain couples TRBV27 to TRBJ2-7; D possibly corresponds to TRBD1 (5 bases). This CDR3 region has 14 residues. Trimming removed 3 bases from V and 5 bases from J, with 14 bases in between. Per germline, CDR1 MNHEY and CDR2 SMNVEV (reference sequence).

A note on this clonotype: Being one base from a much bigger clone, this may be a read error. The rearrangement uses TRBV30 and TRBJ1-1; 8 bases line up with TRBD1. The CDR3 has 13 amino acids. CDR1 GTSNPN and CDR2 SVGIG come from the germline V gene (reference sequence). The CDR3 reads CAARTGGNTEASF. The CDR3 nucleotides read TGTGCCGCAAGAACAGGGGGAAACACTGAAGCTTCCTTT.

This clonotype showed up many times. The chain recombines TRBV11-1 with TRBJ2-1; D not resolved. V was trimmed by 1 base and J by 9 bases, leaving 7 bases between them. The CDR3 is made up of 12 amino acids. From germline, CDR1 is SGHAT and CDR2 FQDESV (reference sequence). The CDR3 loop reads CASSLEVVEQFF. The CDR3 nucleotides read TGTGCCAGCAGCTTAGAGGTGGTTGAGCAGTTCTTC.

The chain uses TRBV29-1 and TRBJ1-3, with D tentatively TRBD1 (6 bases). CDR1 and CDR2 (germline): SQVTM, ANQGSEA. V lost 5 bases and J 2 bases, leaving 19 bases between the germline ends. This CDR3 has 16 amino acids. The CDR3: CSVLSIQGSAGNTIYF. The DNA for the CDR3 is TGCAGCGTTCTTTCGATACAGGGTAGCGCTGGAAACACCATATATTTT.

This clonotype showed up just a few times. The chain couples TRBV29-1 to TRBJ2-1; D gene unclear. V was pared by 7 bases and J by 5 bases, with 15 bases between. Germline V gene sequence: CDR1 SQVTM, CDR2 ANQGSEA. This CDR3 region has 13 residues. The CDR3 reads CSAPFVSNNEQFF. Here the CDR3 DNA reads TGCAGCGCCCCCTTTGTATCCAACAATGAGCAGTTCTTC.

The V gene is TRBV27, the J gene TRBJ2-5; 8 bases fit TRBD1. V trimming: 5 bases; J trimming: 5 bases; junction bases outside the gene matches: 13. Germline assignment: CDR1 MNHEY and CDR2 SMNVEV (reference sequence). The CDR3 consists of 16 residues. CDR3 in amino acids: CASSPTRQGTGETQYF. The CDR3 DNA reads TGTGCCAGCAGTCCAACCAGACAGGGGACGGGGGAGACCCAGTACTTC.

The chain couples TRBV6-6 to TRBJ2-7; the D gene is possibly TRBD2 (6 bases). The CDR3 is made up of 15 amino acids. Trimming cost V 0 bases and J 3 bases, with 12 bases left between them. Germline V gene data show CDR1 as MNHNY and CDR2 as SVGAGI (reference sequence). CDR3 DNA sequence: TGTGCCAGCAGTTACTCGATTCAGGGAGGCTACGAGCAGTACTTC. Translation: CASSYSIQGGYEQYF.

This clonotype has more than one count but fewer than ten. This chain joins TRBV5-6 and TRBJ2-1; possible D gene TRBD1, 5 bases. Germline V lookup: CDR1 SGHDT, CDR2 YYEEEE. The CDR3 sequence is 13 residues long. V was shortened by 5 bases and J by 6 bases, with 12 bases between the two germline ends. The CDR3 protein is CASSPDRGNEQFF. The DNA of the CDR3 is TGTGCCAGCAGTCCTGATAGGGGCAATGAGCAGTTCTTC.

J is TRBJ1-1 and V is TRBV10-3; 8 bases align to TRBD1. V shed 9 bases and J 9 bases; nucleotides not matched to a gene: 6. Germline V lookup: CDR1 ENHRY, CDR2 SYGVKD. The CDR3 length is 11 residues. The DNA of the CDR3 is TGTGCCATGCACACAGGGGGAAAAGCTTTCTTT. Translated, it gives CAMHTGGKAFF.

The rearrangement joins TRBV6-1 to TRBJ2-3; 10 positions agree with TRBD2. The CDR3 is 16 amino acids. J lost 2 bases, V lost 5 bases, and 7 bases had no gene match. From germline, CDR1 is MNHNS and CDR2 SASEGT. CDR3 DNA sequence: TGTGCCAGCAGTCTGGGAGCGGGAGGGATCACAGATACGCAGTATTTT. Translating it yields CASSLGAGGITDTQYF.

For this clonotype: Given a much more abundant clone one base away, this may be a read error. The CDR3 spells CASSLNRVGKAFF. CDR3 bases: TGTGCCAGCAGCTTAAATAGGGTGGGGAAAGCTTTCTTT. The chain recombines TRBV11-2 with TRBJ1-1; D uncertain. Germline values: CDR1 SGHAT, CDR2 FQNNGV. The CDR3 is 13 amino acids. Trimming took off 2 bases at V and 9 bases at J, with 13 bases between the two ends.

This sequence joins TRBV19 and TRBJ1-5, with TRBD1 matching 8 bases. The CDR3 consists of 16 residues. Looked up from germline, CDR1 is LNHDA and CDR2 is SQIVND (reference sequence). V shed 5 bases, J shed 2 bases, and the junction held 8 bases outside the gene matches. Here the CDR3 DNA reads TGTGCCAGTAGTCGGCTCAGGGGGCAAGGCAATCAGCCCCAGCATTTT. This sequence encodes CASSRLRGQGNQPQHF.

This clonotype has just a few counts. V usage is TRBV6-1 and J usage is TRBJ2-1; D may be TRBD1 or TRBD2 (5 bases each). The CDR3 has 15 residues. The germline CDR1 and CDR2 sequences are MNHNS and SASEGT. Trimming took off 7 bases at V and 6 bases at J, with 19 bases between the two ends. CDR3 in amino acids: CASNPGPLARNEQFF. The DNA for the CDR3 is TGTGCCAGCAACCCGGGACCCCTCGCCCGCAATGAGCAGTTCTTC.

V usage is TRBV6-2 or TRBV6-3 and J usage is TRBJ2-5, with D perhaps matching TRBD2 (7 bases). Germline CDR1 MNHEY, CDR2 SVGEGT. Trimming shortened V by 7 bases and J by 5 bases, and 17 bases separated the two germline ends. The CDR3 loop spans 14 amino acids. The CDR3, as DNA: TGTGCCAGCACCTATCGCGGGGGCGAGGAGACCCAGTACTTC. Translating it yields CASTYRGGEETQYF.

Turning to this clonotype: This may be a read error: a much more frequent sequence differs by one nucleotide. This likely comes from a read error, as the CDR3 has no conserved phenylalanine or tryptophan at its end. The CDR3 sequence: CASSLEGGSMQETQYL. The CDR3 DNA reads TGTGCCAGCAGCTTAGAAGGAGGCAGTATGCAAGAGACCCAGTACCTC. J is TRBJ2-5 and V is TRBV7-8; maybe TRBD2 (5 bases). The CDR3 covers 16 residues. Trimming left V 1 base short and J 2 bases short, with 14 bases between. Germline V CDR1 and CDR2: SGHVS, FQNEAQ.

The rearrangement links TRBV9 to TRBJ1-2; D is ambiguous. Trimming stripped 5 bases from V and 4 bases from J, with 9 bases between. This CDR3 has 12 amino acids. Per the germline V gene, CDR1 is SGDLS and CDR2 is YYNGEE. The CDR3 DNA follows: TGTGCCAGCAGTGTTTCACGCTATGGCTACACCTTC. It codes for CASSVSRYGYTF.

V gene TRBV12-3 or TRBV12-4 combines with J gene TRBJ2-5; TRBD1 aligns across 12 bases. V was clipped by 4 bases and J by 5 bases; unmatched bases: 5. CDR3 length: 15 residues. Here the CDR3 reads CASSSPGQGAETQYF. CDR3 sequence (DNA): TGTGCCAGCAGTTCCCCGGGACAGGGGGCCGAGACCCAGTACTTC.

V gene TRBV28 combines with J gene TRBJ1-3, with D unclear. The CDR3 has 15 amino acids. Trimming took 5 bases from V and 0 from J, leaving 11 bases between them. CDR1 is MDHEN and CDR2 is SYDVKM in the germline V gene. The DNA of the CDR3 is TGTGCCAGCAGTCTACAGTTCTCCTCTGGAAACACCATATATTTT. Its protein product is CASSLQFSSGNTIYF.

This clonotype was counted at least ten times. The chain employs TRBV4-1 and TRBJ2-1; possibly TRBD2 for D (5 bases). With 0 bases removed from V and 7 bases from J, the gap between germline ends came to 7 bases. Germline values: CDR1 MGHRA, CDR2 YSYEKL. The CDR3 totals 13 residues. The CDR3 is CASSQDPGNEQFF. In DNA form, the CDR3 reads TGCGCCAGCAGCCAAGATCCGGGAAATGAGCAGTTCTTC.

The chain has TRBV19 and TRBJ2-7; D is uncertain. V gave up 4 bases and J gave up 1 base, with 14 bases separating them. Per germline, CDR1 LNHDA and CDR2 SQIVND (reference sequence). The CDR3 runs to 15 residues. The CDR3 protein is CASSNPGGSSYEQYF. The CDR3, as DNA: TGTGCCAGTAGTAACCCCGGCGGCAGTTCCTACGAGCAGTACTTC.

This clonotype occurred a few times. The V and J genes are TRBV28 and TRBJ2-7; 11 bases align to TRBD1. Germline loops: CDR1 MDHEN, CDR2 SYDVKM. CDR3 length: 15 amino acids. V dropped 8 bases and J dropped 0; count of bases not matched to a gene: 6. CDR3 region: CASGLGQGGSYEQYF. CDR3 sequence (DNA): TGTGCCAGCGGCTTGGGACAGGGGGGCTCCTACGAGCAGTACTTC.